Below are 3 T cell receptor beta chains sequenced from a single sample in a study of early stage breast cancer tumors. The assay was immunoSEQ multiplex PCR, and TCRdb's table has in-frame clones only and misses some. The table shows around 28,000 clones, with 80% occurring only once. The sample was blood. The receptors derive from a person aged 55 to 70 with breast cancer.

The chain recombines TRBV29-1 with TRBJ2-3; D remains unclear. Trimming took off 6 bases at V and 0 bases at J, with 10 bases between the two ends. Germline-derived CDR1 and CDR2 are SQVTM and ANQGSEA. This CDR3 region has 13 residues. The CDR3 is CSVRRTSTDTQYF. For the CDR3, the DNA is TGCAGCGTAAGAAGAACTAGCACAGATACGCAGTATTTT.

V is TRBV29-1 and J is TRBJ2-3; tentatively, D is TRBD1 (6 bases). The V end lost 4 bases, the J end lost 8 bases, and 19 bases lay between the germline ends. The germline gives CDR1 SQVTM, CDR2 ANQGSEA. The length of the CDR3 is 14 residues. The CDR3 region has the DNA TGCAGCGTTGGGTCCAGGACAGCTCAGGCTACGCAGTATTTT. Encoded protein: CSVGSRTAQATQYF.

This clone was seen once. V is TRBV13 and J is TRBJ1-1, with 8 bases that match TRBD1. The length of the CDR3 is 15 residues. After removal of 4 bases from V and 4 bases from J, the junction contained 8 bases not matched to a gene. Germline CDR1 is PRHDT and CDR2 is FYEKMQ (reference sequence). The CDR3 is CASSSRTGLGTEAFF. The CDR3 nucleotides are TGTGCCAGCAGCTCACGGACAGGGCTAGGCACTGAAGCTTTCTTT.